The rows below give T cell receptor beta chains drawn from one sample of a study of T cells in Graves' hyperthyroidism and ophthalmopathy. One entry per CDR3 protein results from TCRdb running MiXCR on the multiplex PCR reads. The sample has roughly 350,000 distinct CDR3 sequences, more than 12% seen once. The sample taken for sequencing was blood. The source is a woman aged 25 to 39 with Graves' ophthalmopathy. CDR3s include the opening cysteine and the closing phenylalanine or tryptophan. The D gene is left open where the match is weak. Only some rows state a clone size, as once, few, many or a class for expanded clones.

V	J	size	D	CDR3	DNA
TRBV3-1	TRBJ2-1	many	-	CASSQGGNEQFF	TGTGCCAGCAGCCAAGGAGGGAATGAGCAGTTCTTC
TRBV12-3/TRBV12-4	TRBJ2-5	many	-	CASQSLTQETQYF	TGTGCCAGCCAATCACTGACCCAAGAGACCCAGTACTTC
TRBV27	TRBJ2-3	many	-	CASSRGQDTQYF	TGTGCCAGCAGTCGTGGGCAGGATACGCAGTATTTT
TRBV10-3	TRBJ2-7	-	-	CAISESGEGEQYF	TGTGCCATCAGTGAGTCGGGCGAGGGTGAGCAGTACTTC
TRBV5-8	TRBJ2-5	many	TRBD1	CASRKRGGGETQYF	TGTGCCAGCAGAAAACGAGGGGGCGGAGAGACCCAGTACTTC
TRBV6-1	TRBJ2-3	many	TRBD2	CASREGGQRDTQYF	TGTGCCAGCCGGGAGGGGGGCCAGAGAGATACGCAGTATTTT
TRBV27	TRBJ2-7	many	-	CASRDRAWSGYEQYF	TGTGCCAGCAGGGACCGAGCTTGGTCGGGGTACGAGCAGTACTTC
TRBV7-6	TRBJ1-2	many	-	CASSPQPRTATNYGYTF	TGTGCCAGCAGCCCACAGCCCCGGACAGCAACTAACTATGGCTACACCTTC
TRBV20-1	TRBJ2-4	many	TRBD2	CSAGGEAGGPENIQYF	TGCAGTGCCGGCGGGGAAGCGGGGGGGCCCGAAAACATTCAGTACTTC
TRBV20-1	TRBJ2-5	many	TRBD1	CSVGQGVSETQYF	TGCAGTGTCGGACAGGGGGTCTCAGAGACCCAGTACTTC
TRBV13	TRBJ2-2	many	TRBD1	CASSLRDRGRTGELFF	TGTGCCAGCAGCTTAAGGGACAGGGGGCGCACCGGGGAGCTGTTTTTT
TRBV7-9	TRBJ2-1	many	TRBD1	CASPGRTGGYNEQFF	TGTGCCAGCCCTGGAAGGACAGGGGGTTACAATGAGCAGTTCTTC
TRBV7-9	TRBJ2-1	few	-	CASSQRAGTSYNEQFF	TGTGCCAGCAGCCAAAGGGCGGGAACCTCCTACAATGAGCAGTTCTTC
TRBV6-2/TRBV6-3	TRBJ2-6	-	-	CATDRTSGANVLTF	TGTGCCACCGACAGGACCTCTGGGGCCAACGTCCTGACTTTC
TRBV6-1	TRBJ2-5	many	-	CASSLSGPAQETQYF	TGTGCCAGCAGTCTCTCAGGACCCGCCCAAGAGACCCAGTACTTC
TRBV28	TRBJ2-6	many	-	CASSFLPSGANVLTF	TGTGCCAGCAGTTTTCTCCCCTCTGGGGCCAACGTCCTGACTTTC
TRBV20-1	TRBJ1-5	many	-	CSARRGGGRVSNQPQHF	TGCAGTGCTAGACGCGGGGGGGGGCGCGTTAGCAATCAGCCCCAGCATTTT
TRBV4-1	TRBJ2-7	few	-	CASSPETANYEQYF	TGCGCCAGCAGCCCGGAGACAGCAAACTACGAGCAGTACTTC
TRBV6-5	TRBJ2-2	-	TRBD1	CASSYSGTGATGELFF	TGTGCCAGCAGTTACTCTGGGACAGGGGCCACCGGGGAGCTGTTTTTT
TRBV5-8	TRBJ1-1	many	-	CASSFRRPEAFF	TGTGCCAGCAGCTTCCGACGTCCTGAAGCTTTCTTT
TRBV11-2	TRBJ1-2	-	-	CASSLIGPGDIYGYTF	TGTGCCAGCAGCTTAATAGGGCCAGGGGACATCTATGGCTACACCTTC
TRBV20-1	TRBJ2-7	many	-	CSAGHTYSYEQYF	TGCAGTGCTGGGCACACTTACTCCTACGAGCAGTACTTC
TRBV4-1	TRBJ1-2	few	TRBD1	CASSQEPALDRVGYTF	TGCGCCAGCAGCCAAGAACCAGCACTGGACAGGGTTGGCTACACCTTC
TRBV28	TRBJ1-5	many	-	CASRGGGSNQPQHF	TGTGCCAGCAGAGGGGGGGGTAGCAATCAGCCCCAGCATTTT
TRBV6-1	TRBJ1-5	many	TRBD1	CASTPRTGTNQPQHF	TGTGCCAGCACCCCACGGACAGGGACAAATCAGCCCCAGCATTTT
TRBV28	TRBJ1-5	many	-	CASSHGFRIRLPQHF	TGTGCCAGCAGTCACGGTTTCCGAATCAGATTGCCCCAGCATTTT